One sample yielded the 15 T cell receptor beta chains listed below, sequenced in a study of cytomegalovirus exposure and HLA in healthy donors. Primers included in the PCR were 60 Vbeta and 13 Jbeta primers. Assay used: immunoSEQ multiplex PCR; TCRdb lists only in-frame clones, some missing. The sample includes under 150,000 clones, about 77% of them seen just once. Sequenced input: PBMCs. These receptors were obtained from a man in his fifties in good health and CMV-seronegative.

V gene TRBV2 combines with J gene TRBJ2-7; 9 bases map to TRBD1. From germline, CDR1 is SNHLY and CDR2 FYNNEI. The CDR3 spans 15 residues. V trimming: 5 bases; J trimming: 2 bases; junction bases outside the gene matches: 7. The CDR3 loop reads CASSNGQGRTYEQYF. The CDR3 DNA follows: TGTGCCAGCAGTAACGGACAGGGGCGCACCTACGAGCAGTACTTC.

The chain joins TRBV7-2 to TRBJ1-2; no definite D call. CDR3 length equals 14 residues. CDR1 and CDR2 from the germline V gene are SGHTA and FQGNSA. Trimming took 5 bases from V and 8 from J, leaving 18 bases between them. This CDR3 reads CASSPGLHSGGYTF. CDR3 DNA: TGTGCCAGCAGCCCGGGCCTCCACTCGGGGGGCTACACCTTC.

This clone was recorded a few times. The CDR3 sequence is CASSPIPGQGTNEKLFF. The CDR3 nucleotides are TGTGCCAGCTCACCCATACCGGGACAGGGAACTAATGAAAAACTGTTTTTT. The chain has TRBV18 and TRBJ1-4; the match to TRBD1 covers 9 bases. V trimming: 3 bases; J trimming: 1 base; junction bases outside the gene matches: 6. From germline, CDR1 is KGHSH and CDR2 LQKENI. The CDR3 is made up of 17 amino acids.

The chain recombines TRBV7-6 with TRBJ1-5; tentative D call: TRBD1 (6 bases). Germline CDR1 SGHVS, CDR2 FNYEAQ. The CDR3 has 16 amino acids. Trimming shortened V by 1 base and J by 6 bases, and 16 bases separated the two germline ends. CDR3 sequence: CASSLEAGQTGQPQHF. CDR3 nucleotide sequence: TGTGCCAGCAGCTTAGAGGCTGGACAGACGGGTCAGCCCCAGCATTTT.

The chain joins TRBV5-1 to TRBJ1-1; no firm D call. CDR1 and CDR2 from the germline V gene are SGHRS and YFSETQ. Trimming pared 0 bases from V and 1 base from J, leaving 7 bases between. This CDR3 has 14 residues. The CDR3 nucleotides read TGCGCCAGCAGCTTGGTCGAGGGGAACACTGAAGCTTTCTTT. Translation: CASSLVEGNTEAFF.

The chain has TRBV29-1 and TRBJ1-1; tentatively, D is TRBD1 (6 bases). Germline CDR1 is SQVTM and CDR2 is ANQGSEA. The CDR3 consists of 13 residues. Trimming left V 6 bases short and J 2 bases short, with 13 bases between. CDR3 nucleotide sequence: TGCAGCGTACCGGGACATATCAACACTGAAGCTTTCTTT. Its protein product is CSVPGHINTEAFF.

The J gene is TRBJ1-1, the V gene TRBV28; D is possibly TRBD1 (5 bases). The CDR3 loop spans 14 amino acids. V dropped 8 bases and J dropped 1 base, with 14 bases sitting between them. Germline CDR1 reads MDHEN; CDR2 reads SYDVKM. The CDR3 DNA follows: TGTGCCAGCCAGTACCAAACAGGGAACACTGAAGCTTTCTTT. Its translation: CASQYQTGNTEAFF.

The genes are TRBV11-3 and TRBJ2-5; 7 bases agree with TRBD1. CDR3 length: 13 residues. Germline-derived CDR1 and CDR2 are SGHNT and YENEEA. The ends lost 3 bases at V and 7 bases at J; junction bases unmatched: 5. CDR3: CASSFGAGGTQYF. In nucleotides, the CDR3 is TGTGCCAGCAGCTTCGGGGCAGGGGGGACCCAGTACTTC.

V and J are TRBV18 and TRBJ2-5; 8 positions agree with TRBD2. CDR1 and CDR2 from the germline V gene are KGHSH and LQKENI. V trimming: 6 bases; J trimming: 5 bases; junction bases outside the gene matches: 8. The CDR3 is 14 residues long. CDR3 sequence (DNA): TGTGCCAGCTCCTATGCCGGGACTAGGGAGACCCAGTACTTC. It is translated as CASSYAGTRETQYF. Full variable domain (rest looked up from reference TRBV18 and TRBJ2-5): NAGVMQNPRHLVRRRGQEARLRCSPMKGHSHVYWYRQLPEEGLKFMVYLQKENIIDESGMPKERFSAEFPKEGPSILRIQQVVRGDSAAYFCASSYAGTRETQYFGPGTRLLVL.

This clone is a singleton in its sample. The J gene is TRBJ2-1, the V gene TRBV5-4; no clear D gene. The ends were cut back, 0 bases at V and 0 bases at J, with 7 bases in the middle. CDR1 is SGHNT, CDR2 YYREEE, per germline (reference sequence). The length of the CDR3 is 15 residues. CDR3 DNA: TGTGCCAGCAGCTTGGATCCACTCTCCTACAATGAGCAGTTCTTC. This gives the protein CASSLDPLSYNEQFF.

This sequence joins TRBV11-2 and TRBJ2-7; 9 nucleotides agree with TRBD1. Germline values: CDR1 SGHAT, CDR2 FQNNGV. V dropped 5 bases and J dropped 5; count of bases not matched to a gene: 10. This CDR3 is 15 amino acids long. The CDR3 sequence is CASSPHPGTGNEQYF. CDR3 coding DNA: TGTGCCAGCAGCCCACATCCCGGGACAGGGAACGAGCAGTACTTC.

This chain links TRBV27 with TRBJ1-5; no clear D. Germline V gives CDR1 MNHEY, CDR2 SMNVEV (reference sequence). CDR3 length: 13 amino acids. The V end lost 1 base, the J end lost 12 bases, and 13 bases lay between the germline ends. CDR3 in amino acids: CASSLFPEGDQHF. Here the CDR3 DNA reads TGTGCCAGCAGTTTATTCCCCGAGGGCGACCAGCATTTT.

The rearrangement links TRBV6-5 to TRBJ2-3; 12 bases map to TRBD2. V lost 6 bases and J lost 4; bases outside the gene matches: 5. The germline V gene encodes CDR1 MNHEY and CDR2 SVGAGI. The CDR3 sequence is 15 residues long. The CDR3 sequence is CASRSSGRAPDTQYF. CDR3 bases: TGTGCCAGCAGATCTAGCGGGAGGGCCCCAGATACGCAGTATTTT.

V gene TRBV4-2 combines with J gene TRBJ2-1; 10 nucleotides agree with TRBD1. Germline values: CDR1 LGHNA, CDR2 YNFKEQ. J was trimmed by 8 bases and V by 1 base; bases with no gene match: 2. The CDR3 runs to 14 residues. CDR3 DNA sequence: TGTGCCAGCAGCCAAGGACAGGGGGCGGATGAGCAGTTCTTC. Protein product: CASSQGQGADEQFF.

The J gene is TRBJ2-4, the V gene TRBV5-1; D not certain. Germline V gives CDR1 SGHRS, CDR2 YFSETQ. The ends were cut back, 0 bases at V and 8 bases at J, with 12 bases in the middle. This CDR3 is 14 amino acids long. The CDR3 coding sequence is TGCGCCAGCAGCTTGGGGCTAGTTAGTGACATTCAGTACTTC. This sequence encodes CASSLGLVSDIQYF.